This T cell receptor beta chain was captured in a study of T cell responses to AZD1222 COVID-19 vaccine. Study results and caveats: Clonal diversity was possibly underestimated; the donors were predominantly white British and more often female. The peak T cell response came first, and repertoires were sampled only after it. Spike was spanned by vaccine-associated CD4 TCRs, with dominance at 160-218 and 743-854.

Notes on this clone: Its antigen is undetermined.

This CDR3 is 15 amino acids long. V lost 3 bases and J 4 bases, leaving 15 bases between the germline ends. Germline CDR1 reads KGHSH; CDR2 reads LQKENI. Generated by immunoSEQ multiplex PCR, the TCRdb table keeps only in-frame clones and is missing some. Here the sample spans about 130,000 clones, approximately 85% being singletons. The sequences come from peripheral blood, collected 28 days after the second AZD1222 dose. The chain joins TRBV18 to TRBJ2-5; D possibly corresponds to TRBD1 (6 bases). This receptor was taken from an adult who received the AZD1222 COVID-19 vaccine. The CDR3 sequence is CASSPPQGTAETQYF. CDR3 sequence (DNA): TGTGCCAGCTCACCGCCCCAGGGGACCGCAGAGACCCAGTACTTC.